These 30 T cell receptor beta chains were all obtained from the same sample, sequenced in a study of cytomegalovirus exposure and HLA in healthy donors. PCR used 60 Vbeta primers and 13 Jbeta primers. This table comes from immunoSEQ multiplex PCR, and its TCRdb copy is limited to in-frame clones, with some not included. The sample lists 130,000 to 150,000 clones; approximately 80% were seen once. Sequencing input: PBMCs. All receptors derive from a woman between 40 and 55 years old in good health and CMV-seropositive.

CDR3 sequence reads: CASSIGQGANYGYTF. CDR3 coding DNA: TGTGCCAGTAGTATCGGACAGGGGGCCAACTATGGCTACACCTTC. The gene calls are TRBV19 and TRBJ1-2; 11 nucleotides line up with TRBD1. The germline CDR1 and CDR2 sequences are LNHDA and SQIVND (reference sequence). The CDR3 covers 15 residues. The junction had 2 bases not matched to a gene; V was cut back by 3 bases and J by 2 bases.

The chain has TRBV4-3 and TRBJ2-1; 7 nucleotides line up with TRBD1. Per germline, CDR1 LGHNA and CDR2 YSLEER. The CDR3 loop spans 13 amino acids. J was trimmed by 12 bases and V by 0 bases; bases with no gene match: 5. The CDR3 loop reads CASSQESGQRQFF. The CDR3 DNA follows: TGCGCCAGCAGCCAAGAGTCGGGACAGCGGCAGTTCTTC.

The chain links TRBV11-2 to TRBJ2-1; 7 nucleotides line up with TRBD1. The CDR3 loop spans 16 amino acids. J lost 0 bases, V lost 2 bases, and 4 bases had no gene match. The germline V gene has CDR1 SGHAT and CDR2 FQNNGV. The CDR3 DNA reads TGTGCCAGCAGCTTAAGAGGGGACAGCTCCTACAATGAGCAGTTCTTC. Its protein is CASSLRGDSSYNEQFF.

The CDR3 loop reads CASSLVGATGELFF. In DNA, the CDR3 is TGTGCCAGCAGCTTAGTCGGAGCCACCGGGGAGCTGTTTTTT. The chain employs TRBV11-2 and TRBJ2-2; the D is unclear. Deletions cut 1 base from V and 4 bases from J, with 7 bases between. CDR3 length equals 14 residues. In germline, CDR1 is SGHAT, CDR2 FQNNGV.

This chain uses TRBV18 with TRBJ1-2; D perhaps matches TRBD1 (5 bases). Germline-derived CDR1 and CDR2 are KGHSH and LQKENI. Trimming removed 2 bases from V and 0 bases from J, with 13 bases in between. CDR3 length equals 16 residues. For the CDR3, the DNA is TGTGCCAGCTCACCAACAGTTAGGGGATCTAACTATGGCTACACCTTC. This gives the protein CASSPTVRGSNYGYTF.

The gene calls are TRBV11-2 and TRBJ2-7; D not resolved. From germline, CDR1 is SGHAT and CDR2 FQNNGV. This CDR3 region has 12 residues. Trimming left V 5 bases short and J 3 bases short, with 8 bases between. The CDR3 nucleotides are TGTGCCAGCAGCGCAACAGACTACGAGCAGTACTTC. Protein: CASSATDYEQYF.

The V call is TRBV18, the J call TRBJ2-5; D remains unclear. There are 13 residues in the CDR3. The germline V and J ends were trimmed by 3 bases and 7 bases, with 12 bases remaining between them. The germline V gene encodes CDR1 KGHSH and CDR2 LQKENI. The CDR3 region has the DNA TGTGCCAGCTCACCCAAGGAGACGGGGACCCAGTACTTC. Its protein product is CASSPKETGTQYF.

This sequence joins TRBV10-2 and TRBJ1-3; D is ambiguous. This CDR3 is 13 amino acids long. The V end lost 6 bases, the J end lost 1 base, and 7 bases lay between the germline ends. Germline V lookup: CDR1 WSHSY, CDR2 SAAADI. The CDR3 DNA follows: TGCGCCAGCAGGGCAGATTCTGGAAACACCATATATTTT. Protein: CASRADSGNTIYF.

On this clone itself: The junction and the germline gene differ at one end; a read error may be behind it. V and J are TRBV7-2 and TRBJ2-5; no clear D. CDR1 and CDR2 (germline): SGHTA, FQGNSA. The CDR3 loop spans 15 amino acids. This chain's CDR3 is CASSREVGFQEAQYF. As DNA, the CDR3 is TGTGCCAGCAGCCGTGAGGTTGGGTTCCAAGAGGCCCAGTACTTC.

This sequence joins TRBV18 and TRBJ2-7, with D possibly being TRBD2 (7 bases). V lost 2 bases to trimming and J lost 5 bases, with 22 bases between them. CDR1 and CDR2 from the germline V gene are KGHSH and LQKENI. This CDR3 has 17 amino acids. Here the CDR3 DNA reads TGTGCCAGCTCACCAACAAGGGGGGAGGGCCATAATCACGAGCAGTACTTC. This encodes CASSPTRGEGHNHEQYF.

The chain combines TRBV7-8 with TRBJ1-2; 7 positions agree with TRBD1. Germline V gene sequence: CDR1 SGHVS, CDR2 FQNEAQ. The V gene end was trimmed by 5 bases and the J gene end by 8 bases; junction bases not matched to a gene: 14. CDR3 length: 15 residues. CDR3 coding DNA: TGTGCCAGCAGCCCTCGGACAGGCCCGACGGGAGGCTACACCTTC. It encodes CASSPRTGPTGGYTF. The full variable domain, in which reference TRBV7-8 and TRBJ1-2 provide the parts outside the CDR3, is GAGVSQSPRYKVAKRGQDVALRCDPISGHVSLFWYQQALGQGPEFLTYFQNEAQLDKSGLPSDRFFAERPEGSVSTLKIQRTQQEDSAVYLCASSPRTGPTGGYTFGSGTRLTVV.

This chain joins TRBV11-2 and TRBJ2-6; TRBD2 is a possible D gene (5 bases). V dropped 4 bases and J dropped 0 bases, with 13 bases sitting between them. Germline V lookup: CDR1 SGHAT, CDR2 FQNNGV. CDR3 size: 17 residues. CDR3: CASSYGLTSSGANVLTF. DNA for the CDR3: TGTGCCAGCAGCTATGGACTGACGAGCTCTGGGGCCAACGTCCTGACTTTC.

The genes are TRBV6-6 and TRBJ2-2; no clear D. CDR3 length equals 16 residues. Trimming removed 0 bases at V and 0 bases at J, with 8 bases between. The germline CDR1 and CDR2 sequences are MNHNY and SVGAGI (reference sequence). The CDR3 sequence is CASSYSNTANTGELFF. CDR3 coding DNA: TGTGCCAGCAGTTACTCGAACACCGCGAACACCGGGGAGCTGTTTTTT.

This clone has just one count. The chain has TRBV30 and TRBJ2-5; no clear D. The DNA end is a closer match to TRBJ2-7, so the J assignment may be wrong. The CDR3 is made up of 12 amino acids. Germline-derived CDR1 and CDR2 are GTSNPN and SVGIG (reference sequence). The CDR3 bases are TGTGCCTGGAGTGTACTATTCGTCGAGCAGTACTTC. This encodes CAWSVLFVEQYF.

The DNA of the CDR3 is TGTGCCAGCAGCGGACTAGCCCAGTACAATGAGCAGTTCTTC. Protein: CASSGLAQYNEQFF. The rearrangement uses TRBV9 and TRBJ2-1; the match to TRBD2 covers 7 bases. The junction had 4 bases not matched to a gene; V was cut back by 3 bases and J by 4 bases. CDR1 is SGDLS, CDR2 YYNGEE, per germline. The CDR3 runs 14 residues.

The chain carries TRBV4-1 and TRBJ2-2; 7 nucleotides agree with TRBD1. Trimming at V came to 3 bases and at J to 0 bases, leaving 7 bases not matched to a gene. The germline CDR1 and CDR2 sequences are MGHRA and YSYEKL. CDR3 length: 17 amino acids. CDR3 DNA sequence: TGCGCCAGCAGCCAGATGACAGGGTACGCGAACACCGGGGAGCTGTTTTTT. Protein: CASSQMTGYANTGELFF.

The chain employs TRBV4-2 and TRBJ1-1; 7 bases are a match to TRBD1. With 3 bases clipped from V and 2 bases from J, the junction kept 12 bases outside the gene matches. CDR1 LGHNA and CDR2 YNFKEQ come from the germline V gene. This CDR3 contains 17 residues. CDR3 in DNA: TGTGCCAGCAGCCAGGTTAAGACAGGGAAGGGAAACACTGAAGCTTTCTTT. Protein: CASSQVKTGKGNTEAFF.

The chain recombines TRBV28 with TRBJ2-1, with 7 bases fitting TRBD1. Trimming cost V 5 bases and J 5 bases; bases outside gene matches: 12. Per germline, CDR1 MDHEN and CDR2 SYDVKM. This CDR3 is built from 16 residues. The CDR3 sequence: CASSQSGTGANNEQFF. CDR3 sequence (DNA): TGTGCCAGCAGTCAGTCGGGAACAGGGGCGAACAATGAGCAGTTCTTC.

This clone was seen a single time. Other DNA sequences of this sample code for an identical CDR3. The chain uses TRBV9 and TRBJ2-1, with 9 bases matching TRBD2. The CDR3 has 16 amino acids. CDR1 is SGDLS, CDR2 YYNGEE, per germline. V lost 4 bases to trimming and J lost 6 bases; unmatched junction nucleotides: 11. The CDR3 DNA reads TGTGCCAGCAGCCCTCCGGGACTAGCAGCTTCCAATGAGCAGTTCTTC. Translation: CASSPPGLAASNEQFF.

The chain couples TRBV5-1 to TRBJ1-1; 8 nucleotides line up with TRBD1. CDR1 SGHRS and CDR2 YFSETQ come from the germline V gene. This CDR3 region has 15 residues. V trimming: 2 bases; J trimming: 5 bases; junction bases outside the gene matches: 8. DNA of the CDR3: TGCGCCAGCAGCTTTCTCCAGGGGGCTGGGACTGAAGCTTTCTTT. Its protein is CASSFLQGAGTEAFF.

The J gene is TRBJ2-1, the V gene TRBV11-2; 8 bases align to TRBD1. This CDR3 has 14 amino acids. CDR1 is SGHAT, CDR2 FQNNGV, per germline. The V and J ends lost 6 bases and 3 bases, in that order; junction bases with no gene match: 4. The DNA for the CDR3 is TGTGCCAGCAGTGGACAGGGACGCTACAATGAGCAGTTCTTC. Residues: CASSGQGRYNEQFF.

This clone appeared once. This chain joins TRBV6-5 and TRBJ1-2, with 8 bases matching TRBD1. The CDR3 length is 14 residues. The germline V gene has CDR1 MNHEY and CDR2 SVGAGI. J lost 2 bases, V lost 5 bases, and 4 bases had no gene match. The CDR3 nucleotides are TGTGCCAGCAGTACCCGGGACAGGAACTATGGCTACACCTTC. Protein sequence: CASSTRDRNYGYTF.

The rearrangement links TRBV2 to TRBJ2-3, with D possibly TRBD2 on 6 matching bases. This CDR3 contains 14 residues. Trimming stripped 8 bases from V and 1 base from J, with 13 bases between. Germline-derived CDR1 and CDR2 are SNHLY and FYNNEI. The CDR3 coding sequence is TGTGCCAGCGGGGCGGGCGGGGGCACAGATACGCAGTATTTT. Translated: CASGAGGGTDTQYF.

The CDR3 sequence: CASSFRGTSGTSFPDTQYF. CDR3 coding DNA: TGTGCCAGCAGTTTCAGAGGGACTAGCGGGACGAGCTTTCCAGATACGCAGTATTTT. This chain uses TRBV27 with TRBJ2-3; 13 bases line up with TRBD2. This CDR3 has 19 residues. The J segment lost 4 bases and the V segment lost 3 bases, leaving 13 bases of the junction unmatched. Germline loops: CDR1 MNHEY, CDR2 SMNVEV (reference sequence).

The rearrangement joins TRBV7-2 to TRBJ2-1; the D gene is possibly TRBD1 (6 bases). The CDR3 runs to 11 residues. V lost 4 bases and J 10 bases, leaving 8 bases between the germline ends. Germline V gene sequence: CDR1 SGHTA, CDR2 FQGNSA. CDR3 sequence: CASSSTGEQFF. In DNA form, the CDR3 reads TGTGCCAGCAGCTCAACAGGGGAGCAGTTCTTC.

The gene calls are TRBV5-1 and TRBJ2-6; perhaps TRBD2 as D (5 bases). The V gene lost 4 bases and the J gene lost 3 bases, with 8 bases spanning the gap. Germline V gives CDR1 SGHRS, CDR2 YFSETQ. This CDR3 is 14 amino acids long. The CDR3 sequence: CASSLEGGANVLTF. In DNA form, the CDR3 reads TGCGCCAGCAGCCTCGAGGGTGGGGCCAACGTCCTGACTTTC.

This chain connects TRBV5-1 to TRBJ2-7, with D maybe TRBD2 (5 bases). Trimming stripped 3 bases from V and 3 bases from J, with 13 bases between. The germline gives CDR1 SGHRS, CDR2 YFSETQ. This CDR3 contains 14 residues. CDR3 DNA sequence: TGCGCCAGCAGCTCAGGAACTAGTGGCTACGAGCAGTACTTC. Translated, it gives CASSSGTSGYEQYF.

The chain has TRBV4-3 and TRBJ2-7; D not certain. Germline V CDR1 and CDR2: LGHNA, YSLEER. CDR3 length: 15 amino acids. Trimming removed 0 bases at V and 0 bases at J, with 9 bases between. The CDR3 reads CASSQDTSGSYEQYF. CDR3 in DNA: TGCGCCAGCAGCCAAGATACAAGTGGCTCCTACGAGCAGTACTTC.

V usage is TRBV2 and J usage is TRBJ2-1; D ambiguous. Germline V gene lookup returns CDR1 SNHLY and CDR2 FYNNEI. Between the trimmed V and J ends, which lost 5 bases and 0 bases, there was a span of 11 bases. This CDR3 comprises 15 residues. The CDR3 is CASSTTRSSYNEQFF. DNA of the CDR3: TGTGCCAGCAGTACCACAAGGAGCTCCTACAATGAGCAGTTCTTC.

The chain carries TRBV2 and TRBJ2-3; 11 bases are a match to TRBD2. Trimming cost V 8 bases and J 2 bases; bases outside gene matches: 12. This CDR3 comprises 17 residues. Germline V gene sequence: CDR1 SNHLY, CDR2 FYNNEI. The CDR3 nucleotides are TGTGCCAGCCGAAGACTCATTAGCGGGAGGGACACAGATACGCAGTATTTT. Protein sequence: CASRRLISGRDTDTQYF.